The present entry profiles one TCR beta chain with its context. This entry belongs to a study of blood T cell repertoires in COVID-19. Study background: PBMCs, B-cell-depleted T cells, or T cells provided the cDNA or gDNA that made up the material.

In the original analysis: By means of reference gene primer amplification, nucleated cell counts were estimated. Here immunoSEQ multiplex PCR was the method, and the copy in TCRdb shows in-frame clones only, minus some. The DNA gave D and trimming, while V, J and clone size come from that table. Of about 170,000 clones in the sample, around 85% are singletons; the top ten hold 7.5% to 10%. The V segment lost 2 bases and the J segment 2 bases; nucleotides outside the gene matches: 18. There are 20 residues in the CDR3. Germline V gives CDR1 LGHNA, CDR2 YNFKEQ. Sequencing used peripheral blood. This TCR derives from an elderly woman with COVID-19, enrolled during active disease. V usage is TRBV4-2 and J usage is TRBJ2-1, with TRBD2 matching over 7 bases. The CDR3 spells CASSQRLEAGPKGAYNEQFF. The CDR3 nucleotides read TGTGCCAGCAGCCAACGGCTTGAAGCGGGACCCAAAGGGGCCTACAATGAGCAGTTCTTC.